This TCR beta chain was found in a study of blood T cell repertoires in COVID-19. Study overall: From T cells, B-cell-depleted T cells, or PBMCs came the material, which was cDNA or gDNA.

How the authors handled the data: Reference gene primer amplification gave nucleated cell count estimates. TCRdb keeps only in-frame clones here, not all; method: immunoSEQ multiplex PCR. V and J calls plus clone size are reproduced from that table; the DNA served to infer D and trimming. The sample holds around 30,000 clones; roughly nine tenths are singletons and the top ten take 5% to 7%. This clone has just one count. This receptor was identified in a human donor in a cohort sampled during active COVID-19. Sequencing used peripheral blood.

In nucleotides, the CDR3 is TGTGCCAGCACTCCCCCGGGACAGGGGGGTACTGAAGCTTTCTTT. Encoded protein: CASTPPGQGGTEAFF. This sequence joins TRBV27 and TRBJ1-1; TRBD1 matches 11 bases. With V trimmed by 7 bases and J by 5 bases, 9 bases remained unmatched. CDR3 length: 15 amino acids. From germline, CDR1 is MNHEY and CDR2 SMNVEV (reference sequence).